This T cell receptor beta chain comes out of a study of blood T cell repertoires in COVID-19. Across the study: COVID-19 samples from acute and convalescent phases originated in the United States, Italy and Spain.

The V gene lost 4 bases and the J gene lost 6 bases, with 17 bases spanning the gap. The germline V gene has CDR1 SGHNT and CDR2 YYREEE (reference sequence). The CDR3 is 14 amino acids. Data came from immunoSEQ multiplex PCR; TCRdb stores just in-frame clones and leaves some out. Among about 480,000 clones listed, nearly 90% were seen once. This sequence joins TRBV5-4 and TRBJ2-7; D perhaps matches TRBD2 (6 bases). The TCR sequence derives from a woman aged 18-29 years with acute COVID-19. The specimen was PBMCs or T cells enriched from blood (not recorded which). The CDR3 protein is CASSRETGVTEQYF. DNA for the CDR3: TGTGCCAGCAGCCGCGAAACGGGAGTAACCGAGCAGTACTTC.